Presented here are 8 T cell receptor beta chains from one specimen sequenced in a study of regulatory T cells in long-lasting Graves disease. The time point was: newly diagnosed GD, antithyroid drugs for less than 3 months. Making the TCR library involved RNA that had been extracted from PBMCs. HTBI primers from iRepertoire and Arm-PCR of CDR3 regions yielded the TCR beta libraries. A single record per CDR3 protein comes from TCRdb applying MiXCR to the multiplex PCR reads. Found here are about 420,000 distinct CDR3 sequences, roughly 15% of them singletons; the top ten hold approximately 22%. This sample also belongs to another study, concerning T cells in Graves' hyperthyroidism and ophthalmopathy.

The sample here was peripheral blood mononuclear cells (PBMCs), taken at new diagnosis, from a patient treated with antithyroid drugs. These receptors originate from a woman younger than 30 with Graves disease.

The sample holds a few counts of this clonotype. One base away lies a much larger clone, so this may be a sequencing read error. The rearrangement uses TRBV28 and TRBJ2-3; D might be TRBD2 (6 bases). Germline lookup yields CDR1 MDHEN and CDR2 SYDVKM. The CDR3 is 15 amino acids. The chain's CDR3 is CAGSFQSGGTDTQYF. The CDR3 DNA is TGTGCCGGCAGTTTCCAATCGGGGGGCACAGATACGCAGTATTTT.

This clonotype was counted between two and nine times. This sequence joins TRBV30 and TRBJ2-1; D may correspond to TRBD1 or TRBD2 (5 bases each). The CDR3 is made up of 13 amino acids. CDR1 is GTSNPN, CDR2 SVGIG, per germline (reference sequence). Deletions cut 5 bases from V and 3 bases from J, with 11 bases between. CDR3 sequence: CAWGDVNYNEQFF. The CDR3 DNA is TGTGCCTGGGGGGACGTAAACTACAATGAGCAGTTCTTC.

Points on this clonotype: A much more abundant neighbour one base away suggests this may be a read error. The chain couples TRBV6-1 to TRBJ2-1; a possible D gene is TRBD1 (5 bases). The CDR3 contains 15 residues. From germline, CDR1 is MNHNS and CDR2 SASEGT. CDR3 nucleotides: TGTCCCAGCCGCAGAATTCAGGGTCCCAACAATGAGCAGTTCTTC. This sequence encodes CPSRRIQGPNNEQFF.

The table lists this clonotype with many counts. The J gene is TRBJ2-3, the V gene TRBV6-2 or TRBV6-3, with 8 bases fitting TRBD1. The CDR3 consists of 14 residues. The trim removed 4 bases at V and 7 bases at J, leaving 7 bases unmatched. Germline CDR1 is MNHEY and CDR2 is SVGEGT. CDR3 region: CASSSSWTGNTQYF. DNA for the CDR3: TGTGCCAGCAGTTCCTCCTGGACAGGGAATACGCAGTATTTT.

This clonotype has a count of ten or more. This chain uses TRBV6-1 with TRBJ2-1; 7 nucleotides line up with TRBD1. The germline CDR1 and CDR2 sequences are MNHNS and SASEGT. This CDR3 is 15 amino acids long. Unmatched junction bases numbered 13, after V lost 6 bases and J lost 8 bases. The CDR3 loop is CASSYRTGNLDEQFF. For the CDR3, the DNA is TGTGCCAGCAGCTATAGGACAGGCAATTTAGATGAGCAGTTCTTC.

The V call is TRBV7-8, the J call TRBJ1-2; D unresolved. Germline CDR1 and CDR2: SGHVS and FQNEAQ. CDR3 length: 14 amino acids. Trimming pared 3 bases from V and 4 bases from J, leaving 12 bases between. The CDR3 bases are TGTGCCAGCAGCTTTAGCGGTCCCGCCTATGGCTACACCTTC. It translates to CASSFSGPAYGYTF.

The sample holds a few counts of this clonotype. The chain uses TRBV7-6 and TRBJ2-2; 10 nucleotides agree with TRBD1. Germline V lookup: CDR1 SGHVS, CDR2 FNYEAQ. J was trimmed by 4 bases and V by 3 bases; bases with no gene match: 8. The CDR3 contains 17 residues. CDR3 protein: CASSLVEGQGSTGELFF. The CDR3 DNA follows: TGTGCCAGCAGCTTGGTAGAGGGACAGGGGTCCACCGGGGAGCTGTTTTTT.

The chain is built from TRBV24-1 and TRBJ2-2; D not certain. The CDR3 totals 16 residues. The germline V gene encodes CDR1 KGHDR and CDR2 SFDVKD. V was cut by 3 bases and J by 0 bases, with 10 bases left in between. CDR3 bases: TGTGCCACCAGTGATACGAGAGCCCCGAACACCGGGGAGCTGTTTTTT. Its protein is CATSDTRAPNTGELFF.